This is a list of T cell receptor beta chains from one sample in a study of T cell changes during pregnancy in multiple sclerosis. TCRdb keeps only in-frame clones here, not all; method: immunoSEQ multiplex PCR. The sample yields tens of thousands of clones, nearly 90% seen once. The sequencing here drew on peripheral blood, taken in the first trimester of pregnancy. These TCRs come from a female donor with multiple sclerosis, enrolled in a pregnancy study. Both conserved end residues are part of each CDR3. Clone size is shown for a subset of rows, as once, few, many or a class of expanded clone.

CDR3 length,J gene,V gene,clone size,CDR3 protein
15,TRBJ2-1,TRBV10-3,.,CAISGRLAGHNEQFF
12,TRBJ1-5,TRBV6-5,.,CASTTGNQPQHF
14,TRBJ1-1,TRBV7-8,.,CASSLLAGRTEAFF
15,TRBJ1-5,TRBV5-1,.,CASSLEAGGETPQHF
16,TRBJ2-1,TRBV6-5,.,CASSSPTSGSYNEQFF
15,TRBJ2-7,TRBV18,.,CASSPASGSYYEQYF
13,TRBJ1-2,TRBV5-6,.,CASSRDRGSGYTF
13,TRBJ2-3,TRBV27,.,CASMDRYTDTQYF
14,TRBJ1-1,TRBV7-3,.,CASSPGGENTEAFF
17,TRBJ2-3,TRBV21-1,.,CASGPSLLIGGTDTQYF
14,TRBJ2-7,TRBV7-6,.,CASSLGGGISEQYF
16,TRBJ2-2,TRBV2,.,CASSIPGQVITGELFF
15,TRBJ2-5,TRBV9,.,CASSEDRGGWETQYF
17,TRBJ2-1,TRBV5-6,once,CASSLGSSGSSYNEQFF
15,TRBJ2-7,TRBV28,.,CASSLGLAGGYEQYF
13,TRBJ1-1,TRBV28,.,CASTPQGSTEAFF
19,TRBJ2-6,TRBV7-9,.,CASSTRRDRYSSGANVLTF
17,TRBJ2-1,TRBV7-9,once,CASLLWSAGVSYNEQFF
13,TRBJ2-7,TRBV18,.,CASSPPSHNEQYF
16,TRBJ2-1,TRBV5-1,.,CASSLMTGWTYNEQFF
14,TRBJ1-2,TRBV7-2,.,CASSPTGYERGYTF
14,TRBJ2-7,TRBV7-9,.,CASSLRDRVYEQYF
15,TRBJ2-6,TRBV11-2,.,CARGSGRRGANVLTF
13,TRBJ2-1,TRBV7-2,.,CASSLRFRAEQFF
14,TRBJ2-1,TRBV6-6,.,CASRPDRVANEQFF
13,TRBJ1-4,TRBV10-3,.,CAISAGGNEKLFF
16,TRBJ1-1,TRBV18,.,CASSPSGGFMNTEAFF
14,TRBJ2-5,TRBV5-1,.,CASSLAFSGETQYF
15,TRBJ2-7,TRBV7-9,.,CASSLVSRGGNEQYF
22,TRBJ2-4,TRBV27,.,CASSIGTGGVGYPNPAKNIQYF
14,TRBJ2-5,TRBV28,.,CASSLDRGLETQYF
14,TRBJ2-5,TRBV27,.,CASSLAGDFETQYF
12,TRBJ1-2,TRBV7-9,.,CASSLERLGYTF
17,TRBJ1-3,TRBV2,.,CASRELRDTGLGNTIYF
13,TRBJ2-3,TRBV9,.,CASSVSGPDTQYF
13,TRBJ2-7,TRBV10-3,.,CAISDRDSYEQYF
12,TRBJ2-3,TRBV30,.,CAWAGGTDTQYF
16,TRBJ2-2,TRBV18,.,CASSPPSGGNTGELFF
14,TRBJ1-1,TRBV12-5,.,CASGLGGGNTEAFF
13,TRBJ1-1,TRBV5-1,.,CASSDLLNTEAFF
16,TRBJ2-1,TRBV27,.,CASSLYGGGWDNEQFF
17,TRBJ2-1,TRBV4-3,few,CASSKESTGAPYNEQFF
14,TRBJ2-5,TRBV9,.,CASSVGQGKETQYF
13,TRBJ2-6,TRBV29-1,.,CSVRQSGANVLTF
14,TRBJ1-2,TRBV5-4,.,CASSLEPQNYGYTF
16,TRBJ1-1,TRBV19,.,CASSLGTGNLNTEAFF
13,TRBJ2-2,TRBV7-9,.,CASSRTEIGELFF
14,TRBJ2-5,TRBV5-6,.,CASSGTGHQETQYF
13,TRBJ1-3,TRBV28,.,CATSIGSGNTIYF
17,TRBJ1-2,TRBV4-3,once,CASSQVYGDRTGYGYTF
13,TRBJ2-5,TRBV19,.,CARFGLAEETQYF
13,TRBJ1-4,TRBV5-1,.,CASSWTGFEKLFF